The T cell receptor beta chain under discussion was sequenced for a study of blood T cell repertoires in COVID-19. About the research overall: Spain, Italy and the United States supplied samples that represented acute and convalescent COVID-19.

Original processing notes: The assay estimated nucleated cells by amplifying reference gene primers. The protocol was immunoSEQ multiplex PCR, while the TCRdb copy is restricted to in-frame clones and leaves out a portion. V, J and clone size are taken as reported in that table, and D and trimming were inferred from the DNA itself. Of 200,000 to 250,000 clones listed, around 83% were seen once; the top ten hold roughly 1.9%. The V gene lost 1 base and the J gene lost 2 bases, with 13 bases spanning the gap. CDR1 is SGHRS, CDR2 YFSETQ, per germline. This CDR3 is built from 16 residues. The genes are TRBV5-1 and TRBJ1-3; TRBD1 might be the D (6 bases). The sequenced material came from peripheral blood. The TCR originated in a man younger than 45 who had recovered from COVID-19. Here the CDR3 DNA reads TGCGCCAGCAGCTTGAGTCCCACAGGGACTGGAAACACCATATATTTT. Residues: CASSLSPTGTGNTIYF.